Listed below are T cell receptor beta chains from one sample, sequenced in a study of blood T cells in healthy people across ages. TCRdb independently ran MiXCR on the 5' RACE reads; one entry per CDR3 protein. The top ten hold roughly 14% of the sample, which has 1 million to 1.2 million distinct CDR3 sequences, about two fifths seen once. Material for sequencing was blood. Receptor source: a man younger than 35 in good health. The CDR3 runs from the conserved cysteine through the conserved F or W. The order of the fields is clone size, D gene, V gene, J gene, CDR3 protein, CDR3 DNA. D genes are given only for firm matches. Clone size appears in some rows only: once, few, many, or a class for an expanded clone.

NA,NA,TRBV20-1,TRBJ1-1,CSARGDRKAFF,TGCAGTGCTAGAGGTGACAGGAAAGCTTTCTTT
NA,NA,TRBV7-2,TRBJ2-2,CASSPDLNTGELFF,TGTGCCAGCAGCCCCGACTTGAACACCGGGGAGCTGTTTTTT
NA,NA,TRBV28,TRBJ2-2,CASSSVSPNTGELFF,TGTGCCAGCAGTTCAGTCAGCCCGAACACCGGGGAGCTGTTTTTT
few,NA,TRBV12-3/TRBV12-4,TRBJ1-2,CASSLGPTLANYGYTF,TGTGCCAGCAGTTTAGGGCCGACCCTAGCTAACTATGGCTACACCTTC
few,NA,TRBV27,TRBJ2-5,CASSPHIQETQYF,TGTGCCAGCAGCCCACATATCCAAGAGACCCAGTACTTC
NA,NA,TRBV10-3,TRBJ1-1,CAISREGNTEAFF,TGTGCCATCAGCCGGGAGGGGAACACTGAAGCTTTCTTT
few,TRBD2,TRBV13,TRBJ2-1,CASSTLQGLAGKSYNEQFF,TGTGCCAGCAGCACCTTACAGGGCCTAGCGGGGAAATCTTACAATGAGCAGTTCTTC
NA,TRBD1,TRBV29-1,TRBJ1-2,CSVEGTGGQYYGYTF,TGCAGCGTGGAAGGTACAGGGGGACAATACTATGGCTACACCTTC
NA,TRBD2,TRBV25-1,TRBJ2-3,CASSDSRGGGETQYF,TGTGCCAGCAGTGATTCCCGTGGGGGGGGTGAGACGCAGTATTTT
NA,NA,TRBV20-1,TRBJ2-3,CSARDTLNGGTQYF,TGCAGTGCTAGAGATACCCTTAATGGGGGGACGCAGTATTTT
NA,NA,TRBV4-3,TRBJ2-1,CASSQERESYNEQFF,TGCGCCAGCAGCCAAGAGAGGGAATCCTACAATGAGCAGTTCTTC
NA,NA,TRBV6-6,TRBJ1-1,CASSESGGTNTEAFF,TGTGCCAGCAGCGAGAGCGGAGGGACGAACACTGAAGCTTTCTTT
NA,NA,TRBV10-3,TRBJ2-5,CAISNLETQYF,TGTGCCATCAGTAATCTTGAGACCCAGTACTTC
few,NA,TRBV4-1,TRBJ1-1,CASSQGRETFF,TGCGCCAGCAGCCAAGGCAGGGAGACTTTCTTT
NA,NA,TRBV12-3/TRBV12-4,TRBJ2-5,CASSLGGTTQETQYF,TGTGCCAGCAGTTTAGGAGGGACCACACAAGAGACCCAGTACTTC
few,NA,TRBV2,TRBJ2-3,CASRFSSEGGALDTQYF,TGTGCCAGCAGATTCTCTAGCGAGGGGGGGGCCTTAGATACGCAGTATTTT
NA,NA,TRBV27,TRBJ1-1,CTSSSNSQGPEAFF,TGTACCAGCAGTTCGAATTCCCAGGGGCCTGAAGCTTTCTTT
few,NA,TRBV6-5,TRBJ1-2,CASSYSWVRGSIYGYTF,TGTGCCAGCAGTTACTCTTGGGTCCGGGGTTCCATCTATGGCTACACCTTC
few,NA,TRBV20-1,TRBJ1-4,CSARVPAPNSELFF,TGCAGTGCTAGAGTTCCCGCCCCAAACTCAGAACTGTTTTTT
few,TRBD1,TRBV4-1,TRBJ1-1,CASSQAGTAATEAFF,TGCGCCAGCAGCCAAGCTGGGACAGCGGCCACTGAAGCTTTCTTT
few,NA,TRBV2,TRBJ1-5,CASSVLGDLRNQPQHF,TGTGCCAGCAGCGTTCTGGGGGACCTTAGGAATCAGCCCCAGCATTTT
NA,NA,TRBV9,TRBJ1-3,CASSVDRSSGNTIYF,TGTGCCAGCAGCGTAGATCGGAGCTCTGGAAACACCATATATTTT
NA,NA,TRBV27,TRBJ1-2,CASSSDSGQGYTF,TGTGCCAGCAGTTCGGACAGCGGGCAGGGCTACACCTTC
NA,NA,TRBV5-1,TRBJ2-5,CASKSAETQYF,TGCGCCAGCAAGTCAGCGGAGACCCAGTACTTC
NA,NA,TRBV29-1,TRBJ2-1,CSVDPSYNEQFF,TGCAGCGTTGATCCAAGCTACAATGAGCAGTTCTTC
NA,NA,TRBV20-1,TRBJ2-3,CSARPVGLVSTDTQYF,TGCAGTGCTAGGCCGGTGGGACTTGTTAGCACAGATACGCAGTATTTT
NA,NA,TRBV7-8,TRBJ2-6,CASSLLGDNSGANVLTF,TGTGCCAGCAGCTTATTGGGCGATAACTCTGGGGCCAACGTCCTGACTTTC
NA,NA,TRBV7-8,TRBJ2-3,CASSFLKGDTQYF,TGTGCCAGCAGCTTTCTTAAGGGAGATACGCAGTATTTT
few,TRBD2,TRBV29-1,TRBJ2-3,CSSTVGRGTDTQYF,TGCAGCAGTACCGTGGGGAGGGGCACAGATACGCAGTATTTT
NA,TRBD1,TRBV27,TRBJ1-6,CASSGVTGDDSPLHF,TGTGCCAGCAGCGGCGTGACAGGGGATGATTCACCCCTCCACTTT
few,NA,TRBV6-2/TRBV6-3,TRBJ1-2,CASSYRQTRTYGYTF,TGTGCCAGCAGTTACCGACAGACAAGAACTTATGGCTACACCTTC
NA,NA,TRBV2,TRBJ2-1,CASILTYLSYNEQFF,TGTGCCAGCATCTTGACTTACCTCTCCTACAATGAGCAGTTCTTC
few,NA,TRBV20-1,TRBJ2-3,CGLTFSDTQYF,TGCGGATTGACATTTTCAGATACGCAGTATTTT
few,NA,TRBV10-3,TRBJ1-1,CAISVGWVSNTEAFF,TGTGCCATCAGTGTGGGGTGGGTTTCGAACACTGAAGCTTTCTTT
NA,NA,TRBV27,TRBJ2-4,CASSDRRAINSQYF,TGTGCCAGCAGTGACAGGCGTGCCATAAACAGTCAGTACTTC
once,NA,TRBV7-2,TRBJ1-1,CASSLVWQPVEAFF,TGTGCCAGCAGCTTAGTGTGGCAGCCAGTTGAAGCTTTCTTT
once,TRBD1,TRBV4-1,TRBJ1-4,CASSQEGGTEDEKLFF,TGCGCCAGCAGCCAAGAAGGCGGGACAGAGGATGAAAAACTGTTTTTT
NA,TRBD2,TRBV9,TRBJ2-5,CASSLRTSGPQETQYF,TGTGCCAGCAGCCTCCGGACTAGCGGCCCCCAAGAGACCCAGTACTTC
NA,NA,TRBV7-2,TRBJ2-1,CASSRSREQFF,TGTGCCAGCAGCCGATCCCGTGAGCAGTTCTTC
few,TRBD1,TRBV10-3,TRBJ2-7,CAISGATGYEAEQYF,TGTGCCATCAGTGGGGCGACAGGGTACGAGGCCGAGCAGTACTTC
NA,NA,TRBV20-1,TRBJ2-4,CSARAPTGPKNIQYF,TGCAGTGCTAGGGCCCCCACAGGGCCCAAAAACATTCAGTACTTC
NA,TRBD2,TRBV5-1,TRBJ2-3,CASSFNSGEDTQYF,TGCGCCAGCAGCTTTAATAGCGGGGAGGATACGCAGTATTTT
few,NA,TRBV4-3,TRBJ2-7,CASSQEQSGKQYF,TGCGCCAGCAGCCAAGAACAAAGCGGTAAGCAGTACTTC
few,NA,TRBV18,TRBJ1-2,CASSPGRRTGDYTF,TGTGCCAGCTCACCAGGGCGGAGAACTGGAGACTACACCTTC
NA,NA,TRBV20-1,TRBJ2-1,CSANGNRASYNEQFF,TGCAGTGCTAACGGCAACAGGGCATCCTACAATGAGCAGTTCTTC
NA,NA,TRBV29-1,TRBJ2-5,CSDSPGREETQYF,TGCAGTGACAGCCCGGGACGGGAAGAGACCCAGTACTTC
few,NA,TRBV11-2,TRBJ2-7,CASSLPRRGVYEQYF,TGTGCCAGCAGCCTACCAAGAAGAGGGGTCTACGAGCAGTACTTC
once,NA,TRBV24-1,TRBJ1-5,CATSDPGQGNQPQHF,TGTGCCACCAGTGATCCGGGCCAGGGCAATCAGCCCCAGCATTTT
few,NA,TRBV7-2,TRBJ1-1,CASSLGGRTNTEAFF,TGTGCCAGCAGCTTGGGGGGACGTACCAACACTGAAGCTTTCTTT
few,TRBD2,TRBV29-1,TRBJ2-3,CSDPLAGPEPGNTQYF,TGCAGCGACCCCTTAGCGGGGCCCGAACCAGGGAATACGCAGTATTTT
NA,NA,TRBV12-3/TRBV12-4,TRBJ2-7,CASSVIRDIYEQYF,TGTGCCAGCAGTGTCATCCGGGACATCTACGAGCAGTACTTC
few,NA,TRBV29-1,TRBJ2-2,CSVAENTGELFF,TGCAGCGTGGCTGAGAACACCGGGGAGCTGTTTTTT
few,NA,TRBV11-1,TRBJ2-7,CASSLRGSAREQYF,TGTGCCAGCAGCCTCAGGGGATCGGCTAGAGAGCAGTACTTC